Reported below is one T cell receptor beta chain. This sample was taken from a study of control samples from healthy donors and cancer patients. The assay was immunoSEQ multiplex PCR, and TCRdb's table has in-frame clones only and misses some. The sample has roughly 84,000 clones; roughly 91% are singletons. The length of the CDR3 is 16 residues. CDR1 and CDR2 from the germline V gene are SEHNR and FQNEAQ (reference sequence). V dropped 4 bases and J dropped 0 bases, with 15 bases sitting between them. The source material was blood. This clonotype was sampled from a man aged 50-60 years in good health. The J gene is TRBJ1-1, the V gene TRBV7-9; D remains ambiguous. The CDR3: CASSSIAGRMNTEAFF. Here the CDR3 DNA reads TGTGCCAGCAGCTCCATAGCGGGCCGGATGAACACTGAAGCTTTCTTT.